This TCR beta chain derives from a study of OX40 agonist ivuxolimab in advanced cancers. Study information: At 0.01 to 10 mg/kg, ivuxolimab was administered intravenously to patients every 2 weeks.

This clone was counted a single time. Some clones are missing from TCRdb's copy, which holds only in-frame ones; the method was immunoSEQ multiplex PCR. In the table there are about 79,000 clones, approximately 85% of which are singletons. The TCR originated in an adult with an advanced solid tumor such as melanoma, head and neck, liver or kidney cancer. The input for sequencing was CD4+ or CD8+ T cells sorted from blood, taken in a trial of the OX40 agonist ivuxolimab.

The DNA for the CDR3 is TGTGCCAGCAGTGCCGTCGCACTAGCCAAAAACATTCAGTACTTC. Its translation: CASSAVALAKNIQYF. The chain couples TRBV2 to TRBJ2-4; D unclear. The CDR3 sequence is 15 residues long. From germline, CDR1 is SNHLY and CDR2 FYNNEI. Trimming cost V 4 bases and J 0 bases, with 10 bases left between them.